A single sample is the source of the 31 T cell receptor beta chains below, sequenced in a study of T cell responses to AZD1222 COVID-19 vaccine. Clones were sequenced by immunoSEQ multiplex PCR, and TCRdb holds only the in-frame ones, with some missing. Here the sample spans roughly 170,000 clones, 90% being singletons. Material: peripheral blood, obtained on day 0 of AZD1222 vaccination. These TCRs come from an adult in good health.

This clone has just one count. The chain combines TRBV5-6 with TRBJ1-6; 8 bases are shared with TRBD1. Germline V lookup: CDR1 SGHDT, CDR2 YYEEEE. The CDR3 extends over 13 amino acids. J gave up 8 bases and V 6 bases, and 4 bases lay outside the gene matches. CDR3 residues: CASTRTGYSPLHF. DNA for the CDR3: TGTGCCAGCACCCGGACAGGGTATTCACCCCTCCACTTT. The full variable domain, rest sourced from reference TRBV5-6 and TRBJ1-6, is DAGVTQSPTHLIKTRGQQVTLRCSPKSGHDTVSWYQQALGQGPQFIFQYYEEEERQRGNFPDRFSGHQFPNYSSELNVNALLLGDSALYLCASTRTGYSPLHFGNGTRLTVT.

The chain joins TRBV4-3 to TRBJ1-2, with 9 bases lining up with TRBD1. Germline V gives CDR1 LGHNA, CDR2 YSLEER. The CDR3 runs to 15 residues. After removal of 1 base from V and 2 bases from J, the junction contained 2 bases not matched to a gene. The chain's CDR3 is CASSQVTGGNYGYTF. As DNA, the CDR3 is TGCGCCAGCAGCCAAGTCACAGGGGGCAACTATGGCTACACCTTC.

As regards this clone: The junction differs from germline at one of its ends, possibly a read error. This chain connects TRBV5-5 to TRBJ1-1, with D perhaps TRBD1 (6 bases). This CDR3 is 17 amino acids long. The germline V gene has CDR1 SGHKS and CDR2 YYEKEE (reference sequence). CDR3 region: CASSLSGGTHSNAEAFF. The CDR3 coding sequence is TGTGCCAGCAGCTTGAGCGGGGGCACACATTCGAACGCTGAAGCTTTCTTT. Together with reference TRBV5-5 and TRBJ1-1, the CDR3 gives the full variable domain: DAGVTQSPTHLIKTRGQQVTLRCSPISGHKSVSWYQQVLGQGPQFIFQYYEKEERGRGNFPDRFSARQFPNYSSELNVNALLLGDSALYLCASSLSGGTHSNAEAFFGQGTRLTVV.

CDR3: CASSLDRVYNSPLHF. In DNA form, the CDR3 reads TGTGCCAGCAGCTTGGACAGGGTCTATAATTCACCCCTCCACTTT. V and J are TRBV7-2 and TRBJ1-6; TRBD1 matches at 8 bases. From germline, CDR1 is SGHTA and CDR2 FQGNSA. V gave up 3 bases and J gave up 3 bases; unmatched junction bases: 1. This CDR3 has 15 amino acids. Supplemented by reference TRBV7-2 and TRBJ1-6, the full variable domain reads GAGVSQSPSNKVTEKGKDVELRCDPISGHTALYWYRQSLGQGLEFLIYFQGNSAPDKSGLPSDRFSAERTGGSVSTLTIQRTQQEDSAVYLCASSLDRVYNSPLHFGNGTRLTVT.

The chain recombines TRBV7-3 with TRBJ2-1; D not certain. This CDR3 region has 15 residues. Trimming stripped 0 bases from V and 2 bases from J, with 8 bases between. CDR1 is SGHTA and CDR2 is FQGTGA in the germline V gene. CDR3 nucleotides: TGTGCCAGCAGCTTAACGCTTCAAACCTACAATGAGCAGTTCTTC. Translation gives CASSLTLQTYNEQFF.

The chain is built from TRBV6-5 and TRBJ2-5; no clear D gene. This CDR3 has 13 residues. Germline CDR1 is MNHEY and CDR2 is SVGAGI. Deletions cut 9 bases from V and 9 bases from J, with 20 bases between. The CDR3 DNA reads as TGTGCCAGTTCGACCGACTCCAAAATGGCCCAGTACTTC. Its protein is CASSTDSKMAQYF.

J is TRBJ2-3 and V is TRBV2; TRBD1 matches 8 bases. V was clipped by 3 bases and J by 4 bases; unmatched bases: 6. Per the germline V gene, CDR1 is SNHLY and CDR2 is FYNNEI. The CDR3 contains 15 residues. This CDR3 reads CASSDLGQGSDTQYF. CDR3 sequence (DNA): TGTGCCAGCAGTGACTTAGGACAGGGTTCAGATACGCAGTATTTT.

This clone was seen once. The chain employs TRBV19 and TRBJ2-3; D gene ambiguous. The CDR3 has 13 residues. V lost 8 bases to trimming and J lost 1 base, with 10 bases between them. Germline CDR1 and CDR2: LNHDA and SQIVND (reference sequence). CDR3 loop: CASQRPGTDTQYF. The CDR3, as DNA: TGTGCCAGTCAGAGGCCAGGCACAGATACGCAGTATTTT.

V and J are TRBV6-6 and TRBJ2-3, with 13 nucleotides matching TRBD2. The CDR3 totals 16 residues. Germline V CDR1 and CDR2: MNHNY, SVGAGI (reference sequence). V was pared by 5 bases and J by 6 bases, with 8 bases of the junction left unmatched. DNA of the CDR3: TGTGCCAGCAGTAGGGGGACTAGCGGGGTAGGGGATACGCAGTATTTT. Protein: CASSRGTSGVGDTQYF.

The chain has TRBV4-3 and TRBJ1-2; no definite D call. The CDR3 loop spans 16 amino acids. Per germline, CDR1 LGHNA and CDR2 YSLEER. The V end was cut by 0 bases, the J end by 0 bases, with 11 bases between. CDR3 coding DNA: TGCGCCAGCAGCCAAGATTGGGCCGGTTCTAACTATGGCTACACCTTC. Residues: CASSQDWAGSNYGYTF.

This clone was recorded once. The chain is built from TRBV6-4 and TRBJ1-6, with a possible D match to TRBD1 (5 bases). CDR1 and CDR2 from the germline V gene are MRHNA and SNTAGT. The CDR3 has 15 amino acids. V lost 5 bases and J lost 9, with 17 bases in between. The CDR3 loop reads CASSTGTALISPLHF. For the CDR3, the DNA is TGTGCCAGCAGTACGGGGACGGCGTTAATTTCACCCCTCCACTTT.

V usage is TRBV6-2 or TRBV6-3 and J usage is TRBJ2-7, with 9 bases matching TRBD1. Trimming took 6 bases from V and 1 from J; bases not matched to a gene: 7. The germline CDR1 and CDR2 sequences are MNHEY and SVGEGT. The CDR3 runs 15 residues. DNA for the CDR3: TGTGCCAGCAGCTATCACGGACAGGGGTCCTACGAGCAGTACTTC. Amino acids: CASSYHGQGSYEQYF.

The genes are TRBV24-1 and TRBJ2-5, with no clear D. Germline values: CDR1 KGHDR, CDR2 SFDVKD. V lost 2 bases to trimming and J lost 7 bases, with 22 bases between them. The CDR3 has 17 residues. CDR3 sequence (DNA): TGTGCCACCAGTGATTCATTTGGGGTGACACGGTTGGGGACCCAGTACTTC. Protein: CATSDSFGVTRLGTQYF.

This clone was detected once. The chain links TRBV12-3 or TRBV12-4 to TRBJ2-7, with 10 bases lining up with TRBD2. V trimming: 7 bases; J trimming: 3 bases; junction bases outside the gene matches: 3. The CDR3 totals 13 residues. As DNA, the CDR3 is TGTGCCAGCACGAGCGGGGGGGTCTACGAGCAGTACTTC. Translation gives CASTSGGVYEQYF.

CDR3 residues: CASSQGAWGETQYF. DNA for the CDR3: TGTGCCAGCAGTCAGGGGGCGTGGGGAGAGACCCAGTACTTC. V and J are TRBV6-6 and TRBJ2-5, with 8 bases that match TRBD1. This CDR3 is 14 amino acids long. Germline values: CDR1 MNHNY, CDR2 SVGAGI (reference sequence). With 5 bases clipped from V and 4 bases from J, the junction kept 6 bases outside the gene matches.

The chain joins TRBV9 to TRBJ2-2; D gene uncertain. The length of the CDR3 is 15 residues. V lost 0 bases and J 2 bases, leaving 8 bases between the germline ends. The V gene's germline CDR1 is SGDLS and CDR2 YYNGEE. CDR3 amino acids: CASSVVGDNTGELFF. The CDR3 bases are TGTGCCAGCAGCGTAGTCGGTGATAACACCGGGGAGCTGTTTTTT.

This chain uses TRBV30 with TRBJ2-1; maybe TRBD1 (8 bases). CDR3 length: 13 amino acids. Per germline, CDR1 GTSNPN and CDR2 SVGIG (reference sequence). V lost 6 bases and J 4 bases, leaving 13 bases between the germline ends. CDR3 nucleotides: TGTGCCTGCACAGGGGGGGGGTACAATGAGCAGTTCTTC. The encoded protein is CACTGGGYNEQFF.

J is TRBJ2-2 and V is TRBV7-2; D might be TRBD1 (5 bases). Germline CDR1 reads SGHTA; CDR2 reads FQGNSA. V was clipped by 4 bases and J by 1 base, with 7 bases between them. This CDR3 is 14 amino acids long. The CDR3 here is CASSSTGNTGELFF. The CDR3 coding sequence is TGTGCCAGCAGCTCTACAGGGAACACCGGGGAGCTGTTTTTT.

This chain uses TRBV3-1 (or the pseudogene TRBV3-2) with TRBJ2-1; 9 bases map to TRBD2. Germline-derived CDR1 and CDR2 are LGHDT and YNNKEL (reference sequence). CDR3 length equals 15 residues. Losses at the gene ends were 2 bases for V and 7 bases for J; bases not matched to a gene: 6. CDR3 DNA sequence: TGTGCCAGCAGCCAAAAAGGGACTAGCAGGAATGAGCAGTTCTTC. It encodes CASSQKGTSRNEQFF.

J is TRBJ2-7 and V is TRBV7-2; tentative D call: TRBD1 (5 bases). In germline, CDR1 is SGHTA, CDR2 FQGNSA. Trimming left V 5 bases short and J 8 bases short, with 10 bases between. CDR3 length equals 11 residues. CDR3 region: CASSLRGKQYF. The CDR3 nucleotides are TGTGCCAGCAGCCTTAGGGGTAAGCAGTACTTC.

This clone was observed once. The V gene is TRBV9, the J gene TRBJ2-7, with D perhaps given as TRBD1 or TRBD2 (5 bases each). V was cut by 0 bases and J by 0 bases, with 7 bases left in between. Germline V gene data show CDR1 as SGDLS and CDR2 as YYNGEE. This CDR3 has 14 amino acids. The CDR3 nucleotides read TGTGCCAGCAGCGTAGTAGGGACCTCCTACGAGCAGTACTTC. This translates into CASSVVGTSYEQYF.

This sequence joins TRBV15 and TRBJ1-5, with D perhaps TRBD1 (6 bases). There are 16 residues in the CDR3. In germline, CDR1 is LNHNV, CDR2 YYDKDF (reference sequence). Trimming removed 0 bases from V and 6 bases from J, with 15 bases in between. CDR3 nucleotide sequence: TGTGCCACCAGCAGAGATTTGGGGGCGAGGGTTCAGCCCCAGCATTTT. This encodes CATSRDLGARVQPQHF.

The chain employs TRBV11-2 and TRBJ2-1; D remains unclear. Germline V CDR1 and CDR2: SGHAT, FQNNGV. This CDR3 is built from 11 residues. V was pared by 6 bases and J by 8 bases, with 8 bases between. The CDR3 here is CASSFVDEQFF. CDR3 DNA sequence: TGTGCCAGCAGTTTTGTTGATGAGCAGTTCTTC.

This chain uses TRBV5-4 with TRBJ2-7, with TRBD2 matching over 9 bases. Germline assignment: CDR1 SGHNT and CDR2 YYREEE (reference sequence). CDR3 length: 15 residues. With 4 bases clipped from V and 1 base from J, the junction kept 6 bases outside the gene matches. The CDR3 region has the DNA TGTGCCAGCAGCGGGGACAGCGGGGGGTCCTACGAGCAGTACTTC. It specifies CASSGDSGGSYEQYF.

CDR3 nucleotides: TGTGCCAGCAGACCTCCGGGGACAGGGAACTACACCATATATTTT. It translates to CASRPPGTGNYTIYF. The rearrangement joins TRBV7-9 to TRBJ1-3, with TRBD1 matching 9 bases. The V gene's germline CDR1 is SEHNR and CDR2 FQNEAQ (reference sequence). Trimming removed 6 bases from V and 8 bases from J; junction bases left unmatched: 11. The CDR3 has 15 residues.

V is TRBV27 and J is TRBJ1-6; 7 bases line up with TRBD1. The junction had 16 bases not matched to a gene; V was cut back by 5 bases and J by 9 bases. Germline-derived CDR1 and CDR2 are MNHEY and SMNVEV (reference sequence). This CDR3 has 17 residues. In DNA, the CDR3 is TGTGCCAGCAGTGACCGGGTCGGGCCAGGGGGTGCTTCACCCCTCCACTTT. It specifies CASSDRVGPGGASPLHF.

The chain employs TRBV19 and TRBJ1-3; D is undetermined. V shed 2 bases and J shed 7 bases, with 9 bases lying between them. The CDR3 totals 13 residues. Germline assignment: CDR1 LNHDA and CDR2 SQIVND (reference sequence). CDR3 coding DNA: TGTGCCAGTAGTATAACGGGAGGGAACACCATATATTTT. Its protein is CASSITGGNTIYF.

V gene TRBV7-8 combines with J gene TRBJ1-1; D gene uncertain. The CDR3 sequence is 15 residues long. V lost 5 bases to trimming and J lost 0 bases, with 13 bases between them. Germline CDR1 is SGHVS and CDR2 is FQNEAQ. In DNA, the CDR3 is TGTGCCAGCAGCCCCGTGTCGAGCATGAACACTGAAGCTTTCTTT. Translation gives CASSPVSSMNTEAFF.

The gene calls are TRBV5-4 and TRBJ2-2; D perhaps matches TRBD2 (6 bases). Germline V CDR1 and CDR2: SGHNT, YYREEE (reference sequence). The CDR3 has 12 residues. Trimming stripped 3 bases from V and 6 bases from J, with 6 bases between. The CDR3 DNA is TGTGCCAGCAGCTGGGACTCCGGGGAGCTGTTTTTT. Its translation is CASSWDSGELFF.

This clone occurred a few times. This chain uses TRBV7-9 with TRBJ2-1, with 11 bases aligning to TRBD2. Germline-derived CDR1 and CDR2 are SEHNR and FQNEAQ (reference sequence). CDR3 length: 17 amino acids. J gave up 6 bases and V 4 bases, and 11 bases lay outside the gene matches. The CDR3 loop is CASSSRLLAGVANEQFF. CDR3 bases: TGTGCCAGCAGCTCCCGACTACTAGCGGGGGTTGCCAATGAGCAGTTCTTC.

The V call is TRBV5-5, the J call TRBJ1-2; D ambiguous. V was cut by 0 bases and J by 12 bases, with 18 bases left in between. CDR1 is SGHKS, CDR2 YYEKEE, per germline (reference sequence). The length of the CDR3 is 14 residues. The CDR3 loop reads CASSLELGLSGNTF. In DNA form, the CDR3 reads TGTGCCAGCAGCTTGGAGCTGGGATTGAGCGGGAACACCTTC.